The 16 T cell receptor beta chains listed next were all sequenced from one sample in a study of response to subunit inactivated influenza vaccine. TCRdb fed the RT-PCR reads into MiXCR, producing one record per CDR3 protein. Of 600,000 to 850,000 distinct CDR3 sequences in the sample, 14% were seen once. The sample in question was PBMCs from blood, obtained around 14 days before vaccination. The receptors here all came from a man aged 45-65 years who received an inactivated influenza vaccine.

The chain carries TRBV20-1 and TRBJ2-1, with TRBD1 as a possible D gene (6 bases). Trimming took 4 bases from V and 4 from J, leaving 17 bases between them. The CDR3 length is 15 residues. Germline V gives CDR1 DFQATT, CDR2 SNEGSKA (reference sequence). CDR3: CSAKTGTKLYNEQFF. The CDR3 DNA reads TGCAGTGCTAAGACCGGGACAAAGCTTTACAATGAGCAGTTCTTC.

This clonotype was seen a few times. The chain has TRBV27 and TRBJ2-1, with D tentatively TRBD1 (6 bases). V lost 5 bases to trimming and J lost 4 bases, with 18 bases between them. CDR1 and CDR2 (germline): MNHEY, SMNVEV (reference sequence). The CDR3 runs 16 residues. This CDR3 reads CASSQHRDRTYNEQFF. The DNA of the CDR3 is TGTGCCAGCAGTCAGCACCGAGACAGGACATACAATGAGCAGTTCTTC.

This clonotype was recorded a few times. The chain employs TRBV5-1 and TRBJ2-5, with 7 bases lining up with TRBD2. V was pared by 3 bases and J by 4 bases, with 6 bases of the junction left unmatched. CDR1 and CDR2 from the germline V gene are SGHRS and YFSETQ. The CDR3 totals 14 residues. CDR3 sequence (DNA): TGCGCCAGCAGCTCTCAAACTAGCGCAGAGACCCAGTACTTC. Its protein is CASSSQTSAETQYF.

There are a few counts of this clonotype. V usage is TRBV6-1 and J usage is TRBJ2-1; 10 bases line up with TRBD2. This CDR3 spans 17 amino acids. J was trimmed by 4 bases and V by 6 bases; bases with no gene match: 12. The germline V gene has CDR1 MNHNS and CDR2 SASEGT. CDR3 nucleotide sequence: TGTGCCAGCAGCCCAAACCTAGCGGGGGACCGGTACAATGAGCAGTTCTTC. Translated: CASSPNLAGDRYNEQFF.

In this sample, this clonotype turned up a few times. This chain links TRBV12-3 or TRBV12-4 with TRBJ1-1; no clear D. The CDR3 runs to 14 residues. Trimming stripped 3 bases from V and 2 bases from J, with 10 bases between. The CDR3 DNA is TGTGCCAGCAGTTTCCGTCAGATTAACACTGAAGCTTTCTTT. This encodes CASSFRQINTEAFF.

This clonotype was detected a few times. The CDR3 nucleotides are TGTGCCAGCAGTATAAAGACAGGGGTACACGAGCAGTACTTC. Translation: CASSIKTGVHEQYF. The V call is TRBV27, the J call TRBJ2-7; 8 nucleotides match TRBD1. J gave up 5 bases and V 5 bases, and 8 bases lay outside the gene matches. CDR1 and CDR2 (germline): MNHEY, SMNVEV (reference sequence). The CDR3 is 14 amino acids.

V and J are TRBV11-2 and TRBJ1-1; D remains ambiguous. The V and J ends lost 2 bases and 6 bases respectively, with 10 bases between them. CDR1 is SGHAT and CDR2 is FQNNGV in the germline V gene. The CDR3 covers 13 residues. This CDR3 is CASSLKVEAEAFF. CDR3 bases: TGTGCCAGCAGCTTAAAGGTGGAAGCTGAAGCTTTCTTT.

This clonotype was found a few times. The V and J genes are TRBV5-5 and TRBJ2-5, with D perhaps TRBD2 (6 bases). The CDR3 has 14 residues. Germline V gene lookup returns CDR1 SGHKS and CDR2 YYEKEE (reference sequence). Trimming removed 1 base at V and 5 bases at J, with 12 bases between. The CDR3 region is CASSLSPRGETQYF. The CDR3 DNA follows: TGTGCCAGCAGCTTGAGTCCTCGGGGGGAGACCCAGTACTTC.

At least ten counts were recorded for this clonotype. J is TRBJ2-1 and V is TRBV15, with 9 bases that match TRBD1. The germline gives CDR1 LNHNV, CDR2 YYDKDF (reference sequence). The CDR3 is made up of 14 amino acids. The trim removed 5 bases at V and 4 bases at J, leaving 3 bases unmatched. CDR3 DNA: TGTGCCACCAGCGGGACAGGGCGGTACAATGAGCAGTTCTTC. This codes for CATSGTGRYNEQFF.

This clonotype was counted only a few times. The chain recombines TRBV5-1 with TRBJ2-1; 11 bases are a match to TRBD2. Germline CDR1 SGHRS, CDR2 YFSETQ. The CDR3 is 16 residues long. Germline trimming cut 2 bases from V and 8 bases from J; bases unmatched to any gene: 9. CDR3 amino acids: CASSLPTSGGVDEQFF. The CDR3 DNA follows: TGCGCCAGCAGCTTACCTACTAGCGGGGGTGTCGATGAGCAGTTCTTC.

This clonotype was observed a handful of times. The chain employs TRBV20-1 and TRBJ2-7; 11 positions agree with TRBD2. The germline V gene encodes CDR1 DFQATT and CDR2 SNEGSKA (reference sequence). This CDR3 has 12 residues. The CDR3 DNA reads TGCAGCCTAGCGGGAGGTACCGCCGAGCAGTACTTC. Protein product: CSLAGGTAEQYF.

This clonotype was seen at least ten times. This CDR3 is CSVEAGSNTQYF. CDR3 sequence (DNA): TGCAGCGTTGAGGCGGGGTCTAATACGCAGTATTTT. V is TRBV29-1 and J is TRBJ2-3; maybe TRBD2 (6 bases). The length of the CDR3 is 12 residues. V was shortened by 3 bases and J by 7 bases, with 11 bases between the two germline ends. Looked up from germline, CDR1 is SQVTM and CDR2 is ANQGSEA.

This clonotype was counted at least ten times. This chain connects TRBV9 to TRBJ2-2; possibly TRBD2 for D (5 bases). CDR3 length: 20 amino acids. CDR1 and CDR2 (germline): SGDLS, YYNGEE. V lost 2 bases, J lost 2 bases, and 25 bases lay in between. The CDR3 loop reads CASSVGPPQRIRTNTGELFF. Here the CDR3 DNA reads TGTGCCAGCAGCGTGGGTCCCCCTCAGAGAATACGGACTAACACCGGGGAGCTGTTTTTT.

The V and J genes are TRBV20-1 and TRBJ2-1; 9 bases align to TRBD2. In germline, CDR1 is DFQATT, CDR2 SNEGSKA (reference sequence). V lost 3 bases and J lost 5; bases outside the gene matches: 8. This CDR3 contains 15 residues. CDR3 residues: CSARLPGTSHNEQFF. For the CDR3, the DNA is TGCAGTGCTAGGCTTCCCGGGACTAGCCACAATGAGCAGTTCTTC.

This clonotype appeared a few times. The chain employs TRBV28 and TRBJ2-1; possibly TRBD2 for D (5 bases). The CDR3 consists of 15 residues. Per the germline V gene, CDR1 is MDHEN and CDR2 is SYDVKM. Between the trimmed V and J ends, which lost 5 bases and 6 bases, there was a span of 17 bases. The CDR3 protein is CASSPPPSGSNEQFF. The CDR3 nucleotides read TGTGCCAGCAGTCCCCCGCCCAGCGGAAGCAATGAGCAGTTCTTC.

The CDR3 sequence is CASSQAQGIDGYTF. CDR3 nucleotides: TGCGCCAGCAGCCAAGCTCAGGGTATCGATGGCTACACCTTC. The chain joins TRBV4-3 to TRBJ1-2, with a weak D call TRBD1 (5 bases). Germline CDR1 LGHNA, CDR2 YSLEER. The CDR3 is made up of 14 amino acids. Trimming cost V 1 base and J 6 bases, with 12 bases left between them.